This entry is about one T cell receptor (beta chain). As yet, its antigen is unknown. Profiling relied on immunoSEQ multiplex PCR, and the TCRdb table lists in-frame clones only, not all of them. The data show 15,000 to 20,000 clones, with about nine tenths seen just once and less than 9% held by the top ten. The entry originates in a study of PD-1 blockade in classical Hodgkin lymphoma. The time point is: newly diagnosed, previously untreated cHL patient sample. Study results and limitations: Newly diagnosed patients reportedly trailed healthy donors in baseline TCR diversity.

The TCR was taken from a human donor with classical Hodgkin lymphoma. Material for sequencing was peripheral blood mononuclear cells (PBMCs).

CDR3 in DNA: TGTGCCAGCAGTTTCGGGGGACCCTCCTACGAGCAGTACTTC. Residues: CASSFGGPSYEQYF. The chain has TRBV27 and TRBJ2-7; maybe TRBD2 (6 bases). CDR1 MNHEY and CDR2 SMNVEV come from the germline V gene (reference sequence). The V and J ends lost 3 bases and 0 bases respectively, with 9 bases between them. This CDR3 has 14 amino acids.